This T cell receptor (beta chain) emerged from a study of blood T cell repertoires in COVID-19. How the authors handled the data: How many nucleated cells were present was estimated from reference gene primer amplification. The assay was immunoSEQ multiplex PCR, and TCRdb's table has in-frame clones only and misses some. Clone size and V and J calls were adopted from that table, with D and trimming inferred from the DNA. The profile shows under 200,000 clones, about four fifths of them singletons. Germline V lookup: CDR1 SGHAT, CDR2 FQNNGV. Trimming cost V 2 bases and J 1 base; bases outside gene matches: 11. The CDR3 length is 17 residues.

The sample taken for sequencing was peripheral blood. The gene calls are TRBV11-2 and TRBJ2-7, with 7 positions matching TRBD1. This clonotype was obtained from a man aged 60 to 75 with acute or convalescent COVID-19. CDR3 DNA: TGTGCCAGCAGCTTAAGAGGGGGCAACAGAGTATCCTACGAGCAGTACTTC. This sequence encodes CASSLRGGNRVSYEQYF.